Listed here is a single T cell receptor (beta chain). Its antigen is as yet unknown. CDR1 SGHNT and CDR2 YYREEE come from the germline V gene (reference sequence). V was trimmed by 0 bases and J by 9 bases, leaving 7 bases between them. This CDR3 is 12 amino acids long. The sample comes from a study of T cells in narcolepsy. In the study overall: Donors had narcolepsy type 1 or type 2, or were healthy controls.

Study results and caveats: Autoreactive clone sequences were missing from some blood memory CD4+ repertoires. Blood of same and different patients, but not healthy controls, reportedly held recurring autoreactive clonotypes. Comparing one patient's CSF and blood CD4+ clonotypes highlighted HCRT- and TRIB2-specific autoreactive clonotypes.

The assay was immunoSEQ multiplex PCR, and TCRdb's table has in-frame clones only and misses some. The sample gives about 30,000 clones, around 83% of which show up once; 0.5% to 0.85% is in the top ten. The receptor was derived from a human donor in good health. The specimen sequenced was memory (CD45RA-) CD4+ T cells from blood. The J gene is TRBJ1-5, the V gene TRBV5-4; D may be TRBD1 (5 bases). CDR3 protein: CASSLVGGPQHF. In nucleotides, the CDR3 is TGTGCCAGCAGCTTGGTCGGGGGGCCCCAGCATTTT.